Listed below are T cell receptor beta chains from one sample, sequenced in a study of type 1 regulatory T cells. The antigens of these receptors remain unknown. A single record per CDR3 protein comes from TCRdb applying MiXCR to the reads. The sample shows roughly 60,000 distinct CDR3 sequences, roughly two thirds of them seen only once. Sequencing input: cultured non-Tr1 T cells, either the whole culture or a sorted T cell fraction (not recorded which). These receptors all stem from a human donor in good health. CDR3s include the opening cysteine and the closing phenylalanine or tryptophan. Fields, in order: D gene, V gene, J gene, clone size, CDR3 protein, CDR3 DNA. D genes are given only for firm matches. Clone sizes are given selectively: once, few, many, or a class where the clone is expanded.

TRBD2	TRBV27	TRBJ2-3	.	CASSPRAGAVNTQYF	TGTGCCAGCAGTCCGAGAGCGGGAGCCGTTAATACGCAGTATTTT
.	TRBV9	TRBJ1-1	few	CASSALTEASSAFF	TGTGCCAGCAGCGCTCTGACAGAGGCCTCTTCGGCTTTCTTT
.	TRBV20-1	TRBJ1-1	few	CSARDPGASPEAFF	TGCAGTGCTAGAGATCCGGGGGCAAGCCCTGAAGCTTTCTTT
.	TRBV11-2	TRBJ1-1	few	CASSPGPTNTEAFF	TGTGCCAGCAGCCCAGGGCCGACAAACACTGAAGCTTTCTTT
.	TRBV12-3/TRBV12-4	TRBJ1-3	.	CASSRGPDYRERNTIYF	TGTGCCAGCAGTCGAGGTCCAGATTACAGAGAACGAAACACCATATATTTT
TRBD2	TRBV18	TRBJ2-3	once	CASSPSGSRTDTQYF	TGTGCCAGCTCACCTAGCGGGAGCCGCACAGATACGCAGTATTTT
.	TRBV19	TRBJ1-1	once	CASSIDRGRGTEAFF	TGTGCCAGTAGTATTGACCGGGGGCGGGGCACTGAAGCTTTCTTT
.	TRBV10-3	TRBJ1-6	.	CAISEAIGNGNSPLHF	TGTGCCATCAGTGAGGCCATCGGGAATGGGAATTCACCCCTCCACTTT
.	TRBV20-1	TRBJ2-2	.	CSARESITGELFF	TGCAGTGCTAGAGAGAGTATCACCGGGGAGCTGTTTTTT
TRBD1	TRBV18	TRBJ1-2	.	CASSPPWDRDGYTF	TGTGCCAGCTCACCACCTTGGGACAGGGATGGCTACACCTTC
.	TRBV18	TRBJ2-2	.	CASSPRLITGELFF	TGTGCCAGCTCACCACGTCTGATCACCGGGGAGCTGTTTTTT
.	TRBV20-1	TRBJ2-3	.	CSARQGKLQLYTQYF	TGCAGTGCTAGGCAGGGGAAACTCCAGTTATATACGCAGTATTTT
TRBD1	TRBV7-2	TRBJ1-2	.	CASSWDRAGFGGYTF	TGTGCCAGCAGCTGGGACAGGGCGGGTTTCGGGGGCTACACCTTC
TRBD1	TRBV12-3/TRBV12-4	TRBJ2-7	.	CASSPGTGNFHEQYF	TGTGCCAGCAGCCCCGGGACAGGGAATTTCCACGAGCAGTACTTC
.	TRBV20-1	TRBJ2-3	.	CSANSRRTSTDTQYF	TGCAGTGCTAACTCGCGGAGGACTAGCACAGATACGCAGTATTTT
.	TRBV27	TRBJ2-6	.	CASSFGRKPGANVLTF	TGTGCCAGCAGTTTTGGCAGAAAACCTGGGGCCAACGTCCTGACTTTC
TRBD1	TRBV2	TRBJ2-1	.	CASSDRTGFNEQFF	TGTGCCAGCAGTGACAGGACAGGGTTTAATGAGCAGTTCTTC
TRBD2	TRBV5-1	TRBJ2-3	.	CASSEETGLVESDTQYF	TGCGCCAGCAGCGAGGAAACCGGACTAGTGGAATCAGATACGCAGTATTTT
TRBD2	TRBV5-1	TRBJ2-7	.	CASSPVRQLGLADLSYEQYF	TGCGCCAGCAGCCCGGTACGACAGCTGGGACTAGCGGACCTCTCCTACGAGCAGTACTTC
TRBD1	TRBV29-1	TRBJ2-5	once	CSVGGGQGFQETQYF	TGCAGCGTTGGCGGGGGACAGGGGTTCCAAGAGACCCAGTACTTC
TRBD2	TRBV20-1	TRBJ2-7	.	CSASGAGGLYEQYF	TGCAGTGCTAGTGGAGCGGGAGGGCTGTACGAGCAGTACTTC
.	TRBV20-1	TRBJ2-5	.	CSAKSQETQYF	TGCAGTGCTAAGTCTCAAGAGACCCAGTACTTC
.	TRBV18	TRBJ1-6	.	CASSLQNSPLHF	TGTGCCAGCTCATTACAGAATTCACCCCTCCACTTT
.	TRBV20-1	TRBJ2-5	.	CSARWGAETQYF	TGCAGTGCTAGATGGGGAGCAGAGACCCAGTACTTC